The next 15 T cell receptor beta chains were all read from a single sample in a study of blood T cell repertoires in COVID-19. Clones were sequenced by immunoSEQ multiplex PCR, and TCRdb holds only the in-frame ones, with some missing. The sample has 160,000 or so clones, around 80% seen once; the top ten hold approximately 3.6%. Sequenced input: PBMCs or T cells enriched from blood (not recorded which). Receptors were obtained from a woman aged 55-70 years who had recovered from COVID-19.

The CDR3 nucleotides read TGTGCCAGTAGTGACAGCCCGGGGGGCTTAGGGGAGCAGTTCTTC. The encoded protein is CASSDSPGGLGEQFF. The rearrangement joins TRBV19 to TRBJ2-1, with D possibly TRBD2 on 7 matching bases. Per germline, CDR1 LNHDA and CDR2 SQIVND (reference sequence). The CDR3 loop spans 15 amino acids. The V gene lost 5 bases and the J gene lost 10 bases, with 21 bases spanning the gap.

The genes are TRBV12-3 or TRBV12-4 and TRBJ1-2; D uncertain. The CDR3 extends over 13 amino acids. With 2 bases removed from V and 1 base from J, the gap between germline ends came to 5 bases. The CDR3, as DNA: TGTGCCAGCAGTTTAACATTTAACTATGGCTACACCTTC. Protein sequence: CASSLTFNYGYTF.

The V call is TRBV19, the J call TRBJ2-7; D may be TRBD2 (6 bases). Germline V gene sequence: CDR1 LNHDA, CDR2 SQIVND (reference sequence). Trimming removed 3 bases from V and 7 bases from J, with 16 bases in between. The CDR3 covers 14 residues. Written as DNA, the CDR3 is TGTGCCAGTAGTATTGGGACTGGAGACGGTGAGCAGTACTTC. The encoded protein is CASSIGTGDGEQYF.

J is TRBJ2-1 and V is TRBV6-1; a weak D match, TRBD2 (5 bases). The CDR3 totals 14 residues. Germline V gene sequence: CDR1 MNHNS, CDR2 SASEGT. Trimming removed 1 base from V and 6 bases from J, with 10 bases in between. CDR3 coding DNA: TGTGCCAGCAGTGAAGGAGGACTCCTCAATGAGCAGTTCTTC. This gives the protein CASSEGGLLNEQFF.

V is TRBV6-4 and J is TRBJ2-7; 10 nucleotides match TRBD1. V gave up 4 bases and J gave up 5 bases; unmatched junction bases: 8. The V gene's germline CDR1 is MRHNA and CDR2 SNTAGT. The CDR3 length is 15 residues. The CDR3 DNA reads TGTGCCAGCAGTGCGGTTTACGGGACAGGGGACGAGCAGTACTTC. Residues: CASSAVYGTGDEQYF.

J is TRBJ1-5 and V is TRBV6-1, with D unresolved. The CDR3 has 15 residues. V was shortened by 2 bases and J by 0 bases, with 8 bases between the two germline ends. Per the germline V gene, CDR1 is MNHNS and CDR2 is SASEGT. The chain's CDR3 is CASSEHSYSNQPQHF. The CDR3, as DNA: TGTGCCAGCAGTGAACATTCCTATAGCAATCAGCCCCAGCATTTT.

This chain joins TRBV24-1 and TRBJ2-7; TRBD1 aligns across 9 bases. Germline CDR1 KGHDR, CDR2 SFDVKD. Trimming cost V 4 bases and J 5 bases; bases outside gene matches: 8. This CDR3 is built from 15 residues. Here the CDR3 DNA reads TGTGCCACCAGTGACCCGGGACAGGGAACGCACGAGCAGTACTTC. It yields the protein CATSDPGQGTHEQYF.

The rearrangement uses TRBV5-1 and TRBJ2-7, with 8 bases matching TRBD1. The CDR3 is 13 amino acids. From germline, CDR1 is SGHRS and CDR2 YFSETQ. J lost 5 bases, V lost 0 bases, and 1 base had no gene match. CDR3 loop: CASSLDRGDEQYF. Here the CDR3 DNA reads TGCGCCAGCAGCTTGGACAGGGGGGACGAGCAGTACTTC.

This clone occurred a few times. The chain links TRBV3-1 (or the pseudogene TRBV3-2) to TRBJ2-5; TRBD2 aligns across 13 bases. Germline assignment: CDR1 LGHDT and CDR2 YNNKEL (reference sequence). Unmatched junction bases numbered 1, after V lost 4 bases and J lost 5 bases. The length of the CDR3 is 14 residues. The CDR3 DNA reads TGTGCCAGCAGCCCGACTAGCGGGGGGGAGACCCAGTACTTC. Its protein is CASSPTSGGETQYF.

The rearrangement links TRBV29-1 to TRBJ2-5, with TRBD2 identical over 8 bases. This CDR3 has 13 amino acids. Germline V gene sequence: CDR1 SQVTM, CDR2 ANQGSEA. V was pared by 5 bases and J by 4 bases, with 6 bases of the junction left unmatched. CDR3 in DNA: TGCAGCGTTCTTACGCGGGGGGCAGAGACCCAGTACTTC. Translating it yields CSVLTRGAETQYF.

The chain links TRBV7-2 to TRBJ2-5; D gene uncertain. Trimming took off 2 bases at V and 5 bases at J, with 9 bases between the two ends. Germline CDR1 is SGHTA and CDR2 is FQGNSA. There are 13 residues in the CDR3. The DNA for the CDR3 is TGTGCCAGCAGCTTAATGAGGCCCGAGACCCAGTACTTC. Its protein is CASSLMRPETQYF. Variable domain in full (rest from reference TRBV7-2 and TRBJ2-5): GAGVSQSPSNKVTEKGKDVELRCDPISGHTALYWYRQSLGQGLEFLIYFQGNSAPDKSGLPSDRFSAERTGGSVSTLTIQRTQQEDSAVYLCASSLMRPETQYFGPGTRLLVL.

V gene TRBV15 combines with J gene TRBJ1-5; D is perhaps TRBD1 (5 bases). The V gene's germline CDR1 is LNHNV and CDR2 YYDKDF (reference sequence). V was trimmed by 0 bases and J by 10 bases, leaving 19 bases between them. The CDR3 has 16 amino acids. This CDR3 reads CATSRDPQGLNGPQHF. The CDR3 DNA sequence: TGTGCCACCAGCAGAGATCCCCAGGGTTTAAATGGCCCCCAGCATTTT.

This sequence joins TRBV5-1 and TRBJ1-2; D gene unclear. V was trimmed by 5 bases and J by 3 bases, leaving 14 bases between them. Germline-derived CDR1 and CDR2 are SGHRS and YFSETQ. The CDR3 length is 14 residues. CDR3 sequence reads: CASSSGPVDYGYTF. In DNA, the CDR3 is TGCGCCAGCAGTTCGGGTCCGGTTGACTATGGCTACACCTTC. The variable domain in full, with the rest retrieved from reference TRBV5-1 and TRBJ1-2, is KAGVTQTPRYLIKTRGQQVTLSCSPISGHRSVSWYQQTPGQGLQFLFEYFSETQRNKGNFPGRFSGRQFSNSRSEMNVSTLELGDSALYLCASSSGPVDYGYTFGSGTRLTVV.

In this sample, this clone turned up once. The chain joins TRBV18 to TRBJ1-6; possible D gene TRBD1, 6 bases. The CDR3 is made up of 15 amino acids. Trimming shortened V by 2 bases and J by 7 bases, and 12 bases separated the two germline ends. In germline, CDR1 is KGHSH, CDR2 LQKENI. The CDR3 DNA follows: TGTGCCAGCTCACCAGGCCTACAGGGAAATTCACCCCTCCACTTT. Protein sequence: CASSPGLQGNSPLHF. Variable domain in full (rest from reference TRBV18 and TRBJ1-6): NAGVMQNPRHLVRRRGQEARLRCSPMKGHSHVYWYRQLPEEGLKFMVYLQKENIIDESGMPKERFSAEFPKEGPSILRIQQVVRGDSAAYFCASSPGLQGNSPLHFGNGTRLTVT.

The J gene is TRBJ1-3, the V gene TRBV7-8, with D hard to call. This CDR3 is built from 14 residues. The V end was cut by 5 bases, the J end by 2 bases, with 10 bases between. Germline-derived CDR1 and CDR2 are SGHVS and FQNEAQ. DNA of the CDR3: TGTGCCAGCAGCCCAGGTCGTCCTGGAAACACCATATATTTT. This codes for CASSPGRPGNTIYF.